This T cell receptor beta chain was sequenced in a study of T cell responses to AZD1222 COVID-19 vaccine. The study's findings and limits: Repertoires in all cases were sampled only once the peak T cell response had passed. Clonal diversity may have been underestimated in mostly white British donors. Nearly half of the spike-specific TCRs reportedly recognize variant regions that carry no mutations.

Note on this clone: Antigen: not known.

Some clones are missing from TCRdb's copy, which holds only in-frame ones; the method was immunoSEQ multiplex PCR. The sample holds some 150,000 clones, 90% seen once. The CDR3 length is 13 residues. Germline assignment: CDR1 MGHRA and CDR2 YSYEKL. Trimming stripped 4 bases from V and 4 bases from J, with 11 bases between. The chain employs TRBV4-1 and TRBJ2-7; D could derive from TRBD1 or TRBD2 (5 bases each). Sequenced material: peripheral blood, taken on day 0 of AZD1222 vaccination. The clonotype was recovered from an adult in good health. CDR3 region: CASSPGGRYEQYF. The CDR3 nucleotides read TGCGCCAGCAGCCCTGGGGGTCGGTACGAGCAGTACTTC.